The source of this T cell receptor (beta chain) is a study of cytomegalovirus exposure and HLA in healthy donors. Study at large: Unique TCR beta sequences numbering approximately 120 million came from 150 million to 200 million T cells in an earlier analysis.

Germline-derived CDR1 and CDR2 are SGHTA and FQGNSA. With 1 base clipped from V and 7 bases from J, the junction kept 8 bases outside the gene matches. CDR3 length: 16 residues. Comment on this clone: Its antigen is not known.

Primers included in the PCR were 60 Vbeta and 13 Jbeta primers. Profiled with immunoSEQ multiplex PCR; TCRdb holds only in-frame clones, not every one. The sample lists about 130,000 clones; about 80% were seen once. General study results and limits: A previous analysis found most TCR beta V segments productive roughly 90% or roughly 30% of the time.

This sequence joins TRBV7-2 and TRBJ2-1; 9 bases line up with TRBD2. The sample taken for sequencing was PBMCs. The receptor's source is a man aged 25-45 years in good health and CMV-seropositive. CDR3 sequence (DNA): TGTGCCAGCAGCTTAGATTCTAGCGGGACTAAAAATGAGCAGTTCTTC. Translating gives CASSLDSSGTKNEQFF.